The 7 T cell receptor beta chains listed next were all sequenced from one sample in a study of regulatory T cells in long-lasting Graves disease. Regarding time point: newly diagnosed GD, antithyroid drugs for less than 3 months. Extracted PBMC RNA gave rise to the TCR library. Construction of TCR beta libraries relied on iRepertoire HTBI primers and on Arm-PCR targeting CDR3 regions. MiXCR, applied by TCRdb to the multiplex PCR reads, yields one record per CDR3 protein. The sample contains some 600,000 distinct CDR3 sequences, roughly 16% of which appear only once. These data were also filed under a second study, of T cells in Graves' hyperthyroidism and ophthalmopathy.

This specimen consisted of peripheral blood mononuclear cells (PBMCs), obtained at new diagnosis, from a patient treated with antithyroid drugs. The receptors derive from a man between 18 and 35 years old with Graves disease.

The table lists this clonotype with many counts. The J gene is TRBJ1-1, the V gene TRBV28; D gene unclear. V dropped 6 bases and J dropped 3 bases, with 14 bases sitting between them. Germline V gene lookup returns CDR1 MDHEN and CDR2 SYDVKM. The CDR3 runs to 14 residues. The CDR3 DNA reads TGTGCCAGCAGCTTCCGCCCGAGGGACACTGAAGCTTTCTTT. Encoded protein: CASSFRPRDTEAFF.

The chain carries TRBV4-1 and TRBJ2-1, with D perhaps matching TRBD2 (6 bases). This CDR3 has 15 amino acids. CDR1 is MGHRA and CDR2 is YSYEKL in the germline V gene. Trimming removed 6 bases at V and 6 bases at J, with 18 bases between. As DNA, the CDR3 is TGCGCCAGCAGTCACCTTATTGGGACTTCCAATGAGCAGTTCTTC. The encoded protein is CASSHLIGTSNEQFF.

This clonotype occurred a few times. The chain has TRBV6-1 and TRBJ2-1; D could derive from TRBD1 or TRBD2 (7 bases each). The germline CDR1 and CDR2 sequences are MNHNS and SASEGT. There are 16 residues in the CDR3. Trimming removed 6 bases at V and 0 bases at J, with 15 bases between. CDR3 amino acids: CASSRGGRSSYNEQFF. The CDR3 bases are TGTGCCAGCAGCAGGGGGGGTCGGAGCTCCTACAATGAGCAGTTCTTC.

The rearrangement links TRBV5-1 to TRBJ2-7; TRBD2 matches 13 bases. The CDR3 sequence is 14 residues long. In germline, CDR1 is SGHRS, CDR2 YFSETQ. V lost 3 bases to trimming and J lost 7 bases; unmatched junction nucleotides: 4. The CDR3: CASSSLAGGQEQYF. DNA of the CDR3: TGCGCCAGCAGCTCACTAGCGGGAGGGCAGGAGCAGTACTTC.

The chain combines TRBV29-1 with TRBJ2-3; tentative D call: TRBD1 (6 bases). Trimming removed 7 bases at V and 1 base at J, with 18 bases between. CDR3 size: 15 residues. From germline, CDR1 is SQVTM and CDR2 ANQGSEA. The CDR3 DNA reads TGCAGCGAGCAAACCGGGGCAGGGGGCACAGATACGCAGTATTTT. Its translation: CSEQTGAGGTDTQYF.

This clonotype was detected ten times or more. The V call is TRBV7-9, the J call TRBJ2-7, with 11 bases that match TRBD2. The junction had 7 bases not matched to a gene; V was cut back by 5 bases and J by 4 bases. Germline V gene data show CDR1 as SEHNR and CDR2 as FQNEAQ (reference sequence). This CDR3 contains 15 residues. The CDR3 DNA is TGTGCCAGCAGCCCCCGACTAGCGGGAATTTACGAGCAGTACTTC. Protein: CASSPRLAGIYEQYF.

In this sample, this clonotype turned up many times. The chain carries TRBV20-1 and TRBJ2-5; D possibly matches TRBD1 or TRBD2 (5 bases each). Trimming removed 6 bases from V and 5 bases from J, with 28 bases in between. The CDR3 has 17 residues. CDR1 is DFQATT, CDR2 SNEGSKA, per germline (reference sequence). The CDR3 loop is CSAQWGQRTGRQETQYF. The CDR3 DNA reads as TGCAGTGCCCAGTGGGGTCAAAGGACTGGAAGACAGGAGACCCAGTACTTC.